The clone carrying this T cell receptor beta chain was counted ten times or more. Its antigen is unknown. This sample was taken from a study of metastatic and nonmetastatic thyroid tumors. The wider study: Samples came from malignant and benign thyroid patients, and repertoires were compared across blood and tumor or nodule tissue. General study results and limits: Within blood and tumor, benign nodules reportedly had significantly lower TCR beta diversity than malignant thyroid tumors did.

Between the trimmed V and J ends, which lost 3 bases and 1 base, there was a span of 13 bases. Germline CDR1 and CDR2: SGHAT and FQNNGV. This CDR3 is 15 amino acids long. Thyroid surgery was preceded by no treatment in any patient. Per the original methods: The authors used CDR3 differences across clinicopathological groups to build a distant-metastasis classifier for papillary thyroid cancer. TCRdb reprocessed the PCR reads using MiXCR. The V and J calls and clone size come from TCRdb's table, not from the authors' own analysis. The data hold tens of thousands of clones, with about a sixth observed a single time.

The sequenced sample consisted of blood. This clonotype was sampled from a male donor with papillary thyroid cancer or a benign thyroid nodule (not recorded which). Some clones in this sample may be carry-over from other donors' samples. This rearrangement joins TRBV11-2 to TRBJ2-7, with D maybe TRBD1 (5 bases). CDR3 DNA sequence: TGTGCCAGCAGCTTTACCACAGGATATTCCTACGAGCAGTACTTC. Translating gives CASSFTTGYSYEQYF.